This TCR beta chain was recovered during a study of CD4+ T cells in melanoma. General observations from the study: A reported correlation linked neoantigen-specific CD4+ T cells to CD8+, macrophage and B cell function. Reportedly, melanoma neoantigen-specific CD4+ T cells showed varied differentiation states.

As for this clone: Its antigen is still unknown. Different DNA sequences within this sample yield the same CDR3.

The V gene's germline CDR1 is SEHNR and CDR2 FQNEAQ (reference sequence). This CDR3 region has 12 residues. Trimming removed 4 bases at V and 0 bases at J, with 3 bases between. Profiling relied on immunoSEQ multiplex PCR, and the TCRdb table lists in-frame clones only, not all of them. The sample lists some 50,000 clones; approximately 89% were seen once. The chain links TRBV7-9 to TRBJ1-1; unclear D gene. The TCR comes from a human donor with melanoma. The sequenced sample consisted of peripheral blood. CDR3 nucleotide sequence: TGTGCCAGCAGCTCAGTGAACACTGAAGCTTTCTTT. Encoded protein: CASSSVNTEAFF.